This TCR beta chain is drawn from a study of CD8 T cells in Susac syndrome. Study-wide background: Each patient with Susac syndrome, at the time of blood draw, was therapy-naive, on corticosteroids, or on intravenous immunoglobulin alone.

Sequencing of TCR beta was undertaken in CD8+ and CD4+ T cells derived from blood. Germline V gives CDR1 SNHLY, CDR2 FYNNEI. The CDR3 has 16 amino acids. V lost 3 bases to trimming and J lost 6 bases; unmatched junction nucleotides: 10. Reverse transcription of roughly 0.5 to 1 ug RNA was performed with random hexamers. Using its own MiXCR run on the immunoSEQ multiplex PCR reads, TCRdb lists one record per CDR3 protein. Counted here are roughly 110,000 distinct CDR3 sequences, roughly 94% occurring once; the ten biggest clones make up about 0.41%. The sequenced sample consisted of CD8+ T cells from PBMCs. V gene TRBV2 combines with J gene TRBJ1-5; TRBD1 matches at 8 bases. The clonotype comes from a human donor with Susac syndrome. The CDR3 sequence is CASSEGGDRFSQPQHF. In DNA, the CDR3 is TGTGCCAGCAGTGAGGGAGGGGACAGGTTCAGTCAGCCCCAGCATTTT.